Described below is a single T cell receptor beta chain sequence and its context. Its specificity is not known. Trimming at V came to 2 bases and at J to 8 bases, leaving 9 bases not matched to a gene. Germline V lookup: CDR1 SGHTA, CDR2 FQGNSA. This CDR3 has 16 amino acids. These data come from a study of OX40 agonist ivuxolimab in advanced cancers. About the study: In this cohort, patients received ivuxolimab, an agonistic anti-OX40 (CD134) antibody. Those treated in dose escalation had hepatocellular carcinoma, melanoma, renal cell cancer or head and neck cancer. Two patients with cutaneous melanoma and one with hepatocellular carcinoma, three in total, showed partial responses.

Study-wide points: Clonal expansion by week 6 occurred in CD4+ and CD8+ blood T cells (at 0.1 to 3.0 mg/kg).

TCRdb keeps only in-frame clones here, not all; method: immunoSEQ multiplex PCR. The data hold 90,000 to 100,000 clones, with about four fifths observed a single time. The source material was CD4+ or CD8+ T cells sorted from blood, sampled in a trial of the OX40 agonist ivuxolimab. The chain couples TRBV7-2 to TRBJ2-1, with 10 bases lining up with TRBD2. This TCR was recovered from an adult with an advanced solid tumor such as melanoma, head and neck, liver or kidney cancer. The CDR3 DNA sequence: TGTGCCAGCAGCTTATCCCTCGCTAGCGGGAGCTATGAGCAGTTCTTC. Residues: CASSLSLASGSYEQFF.